The next 18 T cell receptor beta chains were all read from a single sample in a study of cytotoxic CD8 clonotypes in ibrutinib-treated CLL. The protocol was immunoSEQ multiplex PCR, while the TCRdb copy is restricted to in-frame clones and leaves out a portion. This repertoire shows around 150,000 clones, 88% found once; its top ten account for roughly 3%. Sequencing was performed on PBMCs, taken at disease progression, from a patient treated with ibrutinib. The receptors were sampled from a human donor with chronic lymphocytic leukemia.

This sequence joins TRBV23-1 and TRBJ2-5; D possibly corresponds to TRBD1 (6 bases). TRBV23-1 is flagged as an ORF with uncertain function. There are 15 residues in the CDR3. V lost 0 bases, J lost 6 bases, and 14 bases lay in between. CDR3 sequence: CASSQSRTEKKTQYF. The CDR3 nucleotides read TGCGCCAGCAGTCAATCCAGGACAGAGAAAAAGACCCAGTACTTC.

V is TRBV5-6 and J is TRBJ2-7; D could derive from TRBD1 or TRBD2 (5 bases each). The CDR3 has 17 amino acids. In germline, CDR1 is SGHDT, CDR2 YYEEEE. The V gene lost 2 bases and the J gene lost 6 bases, with 24 bases spanning the gap. This CDR3 reads CASSLLRGRDPLGEQYF. DNA for the CDR3: TGTGCCAGCAGCTTACTTCGTGGCAGGGACCCTTTAGGCGAGCAGTACTTC.

The chain recombines TRBV6-6 with TRBJ2-1, with D unclear. Per the germline V gene, CDR1 is MNHNY and CDR2 is SVGAGI (reference sequence). The CDR3 totals 12 residues. V was trimmed by 3 bases and J by 4 bases, leaving 4 bases between them. CDR3 sequence reads: CASSYSYNEQFF. For the CDR3, the DNA is TGTGCCAGCAGTTATTCTTACAATGAGCAGTTCTTC.

CDR3 region: CASSEGQASEAFF. The CDR3 DNA follows: TGTGCCAGCAGCGAGGGACAGGCCTCTGAAGCTTTCTTT. The chain recombines TRBV9 with TRBJ1-1; 8 nucleotides line up with TRBD1. The ends lost 3 bases at V and 6 bases at J; junction bases unmatched: 4. The germline V gene encodes CDR1 SGDLS and CDR2 YYNGEE. This CDR3 is built from 13 residues.

Comments on this clone: The same CDR3 can be traced to other DNA sequences in this sample. This sequence joins TRBV4-3 and TRBJ1-1; the D is unclear. Trimming cost V 0 bases and J 0 bases, with 8 bases left between them. From germline, CDR1 is LGHNA and CDR2 YSLEER. CDR3 length: 15 residues. CDR3 bases: TGCGCCAGCAGCCAAGATCGGGGAATGAACACTGAAGCTTTCTTT. Translation: CASSQDRGMNTEAFF.

The V and J genes are TRBV10-3 and TRBJ1-1; D is unresolved. Germline assignment: CDR1 ENHRY and CDR2 SYGVKD. Trimming shortened V by 4 bases and J by 0 bases, and 9 bases separated the two germline ends. The CDR3 spans 14 residues. The CDR3, as DNA: TGTGCCATCAGTGCGTTAGAAATGAACACTGAAGCTTTCTTT. Protein product: CAISALEMNTEAFF.

This sequence joins TRBV5-6 and TRBJ2-6, with 8 positions matching TRBD1. Losses at the gene ends were 1 base for V and 2 bases for J; bases not matched to a gene: 11. The CDR3 is 19 residues long. Germline CDR1 and CDR2: SGHDT and YYEEEE. As DNA, the CDR3 is TGTGCCAGCAGCTTGAGAAGGGACAGGTGGGGGGCTGGGGCCAACGTCCTGACTTTC. Amino acid sequence: CASSLRRDRWGAGANVLTF. The entire variable domain, with the rest obtained from reference TRBV5-6 and TRBJ2-6, is as follows: DAGVTQSPTHLIKTRGQQVTLRCSPKSGHDTVSWYQQALGQGPQFIFQYYEEEERQRGNFPDRFSGHQFPNYSSELNVNALLLGDSALYLCASSLRRDRWGAGANVLTFGAGSRLTVL.

The chain carries TRBV6-1 and TRBJ2-3, with D tentatively TRBD1 or TRBD2 (5 bases each). In germline, CDR1 is MNHNS, CDR2 SASEGT. The CDR3 loop spans 13 amino acids. Trimming left V 7 bases short and J 5 bases short, with 13 bases between. The CDR3 here is CASTGTGLDTQYF. The CDR3 DNA follows: TGTGCCAGCACTGGGACCGGCCTAGATACGCAGTATTTT.

This sequence joins TRBV2 and TRBJ1-5, with a weak D call TRBD1 (5 bases). Germline lookup yields CDR1 SNHLY and CDR2 FYNNEI. V dropped 6 bases and J dropped 7 bases, with 16 bases sitting between them. There are 14 residues in the CDR3. The CDR3, as DNA: TGTGCCAGCAGAACCCGGGACTTCGGGCAGCCCCAGCATTTT. Translation: CASRTRDFGQPQHF. Full variable domain (rest looked up from reference TRBV2 and TRBJ1-5): EPEVTQTPSHQVTQMGQEVILRCVPISNHLYFYWYRQILGQKVEFLVSFYNNEISEKSEIFDDQFSVERPDGSNFTLKIRSTKLEDSAMYFCASRTRDFGQPQHFGDGTRLSIL.

The chain couples TRBV18 to TRBJ2-7; D gene uncertain. Germline V gene sequence: CDR1 KGHSH, CDR2 LQKENI. V lost 2 bases, J lost 3 bases, and 14 bases lay in between. CDR3 length: 15 residues. CDR3 bases: TGTGCCAGCTCACCATCATTGCAGGCCCGCTACGAGCAGTACTTC. It specifies CASSPSLQARYEQYF.

The chain links TRBV28 to TRBJ1-5; possible D gene TRBD1, 5 bases. Germline CDR1 reads MDHEN; CDR2 reads SYDVKM. V was clipped by 5 bases and J by 4 bases, with 21 bases between them. The CDR3 runs to 17 residues. The CDR3 reads CASSTDGGVVSNQPQHF. In DNA, the CDR3 is TGTGCCAGCAGTACGGACGGGGGAGTCGTAAGTAATCAGCCCCAGCATTTT.

This chain uses TRBV6-6 with TRBJ1-3; D ambiguous. The CDR3 has 13 residues. Germline assignment: CDR1 MNHNY and CDR2 SVGAGI (reference sequence). V dropped 6 bases and J dropped 3 bases, with 9 bases sitting between them. CDR3 nucleotide sequence: TGTGCCAGCAGGCCCCTCAGTGGAAACACCATATATTTT. It yields the protein CASRPLSGNTIYF.

The CDR3 sequence: CASSIGGSGISNTGELFF. CDR3 nucleotide sequence: TGTGCCAGCAGCATAGGGGGTAGCGGGATATCGAACACCGGGGAGCTGTTTTTT. The chain combines TRBV5-4 with TRBJ2-2; the match to TRBD2 covers 8 bases. V shed 4 bases, J shed 0 bases, and the junction held 11 bases outside the gene matches. Germline V gene sequence: CDR1 SGHNT, CDR2 YYREEE (reference sequence). The CDR3 has 18 residues.

The rearrangement uses TRBV6-6 and TRBJ2-4, with D perhaps matching TRBD1 (5 bases). Trimming left V 5 bases short and J 9 bases short, with 14 bases between. Germline V CDR1 and CDR2: MNHNY, SVGAGI (reference sequence). The CDR3 has 13 residues. CDR3 nucleotides: TGTGCCAGCAGTGAGCCAGGGATTGGCATTCAGTACTTC. Its protein is CASSEPGIGIQYF.

The rearrangement links TRBV29-1 to TRBJ2-7; D is unclear. V lost 6 bases and J 0 bases, leaving 9 bases between the germline ends. CDR3 size: 12 residues. Germline CDR1 SQVTM, CDR2 ANQGSEA. The CDR3, as DNA: TGCAGCGTCAGGCTAGACTCCTACGAGCAGTACTTC. Its translation is CSVRLDSYEQYF.

J is TRBJ2-7 and V is TRBV27; D not certain. Trimming shortened V by 5 bases and J by 3 bases, and 17 bases separated the two germline ends. The germline V gene encodes CDR1 MNHEY and CDR2 SMNVEV (reference sequence). The CDR3 contains 15 residues. The DNA for the CDR3 is TGTGCCAGCAGTCCCGGGTGGTCTAGGTTCTACGAGCAGTACTTC. Its protein product is CASSPGWSRFYEQYF.

The rearrangement joins TRBV7-2 to TRBJ2-2, with a possible D match to TRBD1 (6 bases). Looked up from germline, CDR1 is SGHTA and CDR2 is FQGNSA. The length of the CDR3 is 14 residues. Trimming stripped 4 bases from V and 8 bases from J, with 14 bases between. The CDR3 coding sequence is TGTGCCAGCAGCTCCCCGACAGGACAGGGGGAGCTGTTTTTT. Translation gives CASSSPTGQGELFF.

The chain is built from TRBV4-3 and TRBJ2-3, with 7 bases lining up with TRBD2. Looked up from germline, CDR1 is LGHNA and CDR2 is YSLEER. The junction had 11 bases not matched to a gene; V was cut back by 0 bases and J by 8 bases. The length of the CDR3 is 16 residues. This CDR3 reads CASSQDRTGGKVTQYF. In DNA, the CDR3 is TGCGCCAGCAGCCAAGACAGAACGGGAGGAAAGGTTACGCAGTATTTT.